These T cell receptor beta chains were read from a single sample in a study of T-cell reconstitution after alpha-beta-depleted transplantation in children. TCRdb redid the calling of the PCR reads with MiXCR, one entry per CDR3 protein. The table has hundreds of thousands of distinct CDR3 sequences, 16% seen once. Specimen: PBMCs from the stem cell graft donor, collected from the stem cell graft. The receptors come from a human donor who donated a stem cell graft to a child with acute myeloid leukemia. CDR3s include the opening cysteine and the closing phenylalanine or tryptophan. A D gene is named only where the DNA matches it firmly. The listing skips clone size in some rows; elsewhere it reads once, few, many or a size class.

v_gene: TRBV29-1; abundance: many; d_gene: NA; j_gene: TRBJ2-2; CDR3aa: CSVDRGDTGELFF; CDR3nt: TGCAGCGTTGATAGGGGAGACACCGGGGAGCTGTTTTTT
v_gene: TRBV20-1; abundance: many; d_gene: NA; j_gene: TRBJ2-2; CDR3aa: CSASGDRGSGELFF; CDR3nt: TGCAGTGCATCAGGGGATCGTGGTTCCGGGGAGCTGTTTTTT
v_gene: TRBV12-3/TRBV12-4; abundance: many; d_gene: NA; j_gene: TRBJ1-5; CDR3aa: CASSFRQGDQPQHF; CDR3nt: TGTGCCAGCAGTTTTCGGCAGGGTGATCAGCCCCAGCATTTT
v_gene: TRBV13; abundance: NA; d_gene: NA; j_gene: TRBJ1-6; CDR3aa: CASSSPTDNSPLHF; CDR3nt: TGTGCCAGCAGCTCCCCGACAGATAATTCACCCCTCCACTTT
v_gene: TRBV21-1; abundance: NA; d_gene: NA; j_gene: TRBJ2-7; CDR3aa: CASSNSNF; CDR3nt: TGTGCCAGCAGCAATTCAAACTTC
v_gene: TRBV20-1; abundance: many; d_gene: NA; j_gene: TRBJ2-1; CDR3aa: CSASSRGKYNEQFF; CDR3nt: TGCAGTGCCTCGAGCCGGGGGAAATACAATGAGCAGTTCTTC
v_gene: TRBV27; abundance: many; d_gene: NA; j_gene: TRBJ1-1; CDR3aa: CASSQMLGTLNTEAFF; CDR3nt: TGTGCCAGCAGCCAAATGTTAGGAACTTTGAACACTGAAGCTTTCTTT
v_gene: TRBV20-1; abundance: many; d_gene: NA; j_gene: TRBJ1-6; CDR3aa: CSARDPLGDRSPLHF; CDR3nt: TGCAGTGCTAGAGATCCCTTGGGGGATCGGTCACCCCTCCACTTT
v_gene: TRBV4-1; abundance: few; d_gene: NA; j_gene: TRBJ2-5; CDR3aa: CASSQDPSETQYF; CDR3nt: TGCGCCAGCAGCCAAGATCCATCAGAGACCCAGTACTTC
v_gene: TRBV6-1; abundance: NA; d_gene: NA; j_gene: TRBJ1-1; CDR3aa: CASSTEWVNMNTEAFF; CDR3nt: TGTGCCAGCAGTACAGAATGGGTAAACATGAACACTGAAGCTTTCTTT
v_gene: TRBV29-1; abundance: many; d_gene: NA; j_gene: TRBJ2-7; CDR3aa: CSVNHGGYEQYF; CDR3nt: TGCAGCGTCAACCACGGGGGTTACGAGCAGTACTTC
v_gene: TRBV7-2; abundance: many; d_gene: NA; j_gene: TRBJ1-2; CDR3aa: CASSLRPSF; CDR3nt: TGTGCCAGCAGTTTGAGACCGTCCTTC
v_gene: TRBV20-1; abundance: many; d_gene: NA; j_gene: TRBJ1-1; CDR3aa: CSARPFDTVGIAEAFF; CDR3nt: TGCAGTGCTAGACCCTTCGACACAGTCGGGATAGCTGAAGCTTTCTTT
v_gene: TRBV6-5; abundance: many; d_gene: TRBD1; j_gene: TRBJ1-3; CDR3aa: CASSPPTGNENTIYF; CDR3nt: TGTGCCAGCAGCCCTCCGACAGGGAACGAAAACACCATATATTTT
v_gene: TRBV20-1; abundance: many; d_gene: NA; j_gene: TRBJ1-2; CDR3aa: CSARDGRQLNYGYTF; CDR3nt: TGCAGTGCTAGAGATGGTAGGCAGCTCAACTATGGCTACACCTTC
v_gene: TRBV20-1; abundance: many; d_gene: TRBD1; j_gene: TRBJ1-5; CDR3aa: CSAKRQGTNQPQHF; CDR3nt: TGCAGTGCCAAGAGACAGGGGACAAATCAGCCCCAGCATTTT
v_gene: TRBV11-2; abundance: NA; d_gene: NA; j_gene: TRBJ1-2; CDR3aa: CASSLDWGPNYGYTF; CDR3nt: TGTGCCAGCAGCTTAGATTGGGGTCCTAACTATGGCTACACCTTC
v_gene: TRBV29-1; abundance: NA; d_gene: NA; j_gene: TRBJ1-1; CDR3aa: CSVLRDEAFF; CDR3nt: TGCAGCGTTTTACGGGATGAAGCTTTCTTT
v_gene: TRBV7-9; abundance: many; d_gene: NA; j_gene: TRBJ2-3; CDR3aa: CASSLGGGVTDTQYF; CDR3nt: TGTGCCAGCAGCCTCGGCGGGGGCGTTACAGATACGCAGTATTTT
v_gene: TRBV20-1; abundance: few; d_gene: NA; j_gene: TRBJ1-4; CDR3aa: CSAREARESSTNEKLFF; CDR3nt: TGCAGTGCTAGAGAAGCCAGGGAGTCGTCAACTAATGAAAAACTGTTTTTT
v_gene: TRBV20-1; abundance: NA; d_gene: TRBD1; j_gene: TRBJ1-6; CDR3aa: CSARRQGGGSPLHF; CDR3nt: TGCAGTGCTAGAAGACAGGGTGGCGGTTCACCCCTCCACTTT
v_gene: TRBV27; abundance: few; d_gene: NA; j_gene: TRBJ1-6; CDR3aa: CASSLSGSRNSPLHF; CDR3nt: TGTGCCAGCAGTTTATCGGGCAGCAGAAATTCACCCCTCCACTTT
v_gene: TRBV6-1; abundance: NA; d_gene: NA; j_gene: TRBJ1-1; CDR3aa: CASSEFGRLNTEAFF; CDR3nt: TGTGCCAGCAGTGAATTTGGCAGACTGAACACTGAAGCTTTCTTT
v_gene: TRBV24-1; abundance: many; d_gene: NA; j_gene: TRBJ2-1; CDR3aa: CATSDSAPRRSYNEQFF; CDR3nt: TGTGCCACCAGTGATTCGGCGCCGCGGCGCTCCTACAATGAGCAGTTCTTC
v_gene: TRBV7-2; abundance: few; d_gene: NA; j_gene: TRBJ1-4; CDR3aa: CASSLAGRRANEKLFF; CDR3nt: TGTGCCAGCAGCTTAGCGGGTCGGAGGGCAAATGAAAAACTGTTTTTT
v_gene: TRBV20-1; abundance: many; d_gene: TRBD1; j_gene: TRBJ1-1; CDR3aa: CSAFTGTGLHFNEAFF; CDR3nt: TGCAGTGCCTTCACCGGGACAGGGCTACACTTCAATGAAGCTTTCTTT
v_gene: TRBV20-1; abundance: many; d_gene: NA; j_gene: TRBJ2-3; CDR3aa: CSARSGATDTQYF; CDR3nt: TGCAGTGCCCGTAGCGGAGCGACAGATACGCAGTATTTT
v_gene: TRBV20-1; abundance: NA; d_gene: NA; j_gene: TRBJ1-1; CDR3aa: CSARDLGARVNTEAFF; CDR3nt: TGCAGTGCTAGAGATTTGGGGGCGCGGGTGAACACTGAAGCTTTCTTT
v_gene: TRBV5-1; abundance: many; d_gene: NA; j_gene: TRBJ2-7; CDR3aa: CASSLLTGKSSYEQYF; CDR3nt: TGCGCCAGCAGCCTCCTTACAGGGAAGAGCTCCTACGAGCAGTACTTC
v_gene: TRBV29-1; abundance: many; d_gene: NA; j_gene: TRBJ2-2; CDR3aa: CSVILGTNTGELFF; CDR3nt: TGCAGCGTTATCCTGGGCACGAACACCGGGGAGCTGTTTTTT
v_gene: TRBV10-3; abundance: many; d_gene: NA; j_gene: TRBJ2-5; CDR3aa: CAIRARVAEETQYF; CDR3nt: TGTGCCATCCGGGCGAGGGTAGCGGAAGAGACCCAGTACTTC
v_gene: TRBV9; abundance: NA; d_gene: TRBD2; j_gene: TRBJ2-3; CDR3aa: CASSVVAGGSDTQYF; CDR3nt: TGTGCCAGCAGCGTAGTAGCGGGGGGCTCAGATACGCAGTATTTT
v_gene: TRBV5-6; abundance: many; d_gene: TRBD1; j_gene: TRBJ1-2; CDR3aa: CASSLDRQGSFYGYTF; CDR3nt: TGTGCCAGCAGCCTGGACAGGCAAGGCTCCTTCTATGGCTACACCTTC
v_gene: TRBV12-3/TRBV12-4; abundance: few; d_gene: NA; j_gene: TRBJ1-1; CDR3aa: CASSPDHVNTEAFF; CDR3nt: TGTGCCAGCAGTCCGGACCACGTGAACACTGAAGCTTTCTTT
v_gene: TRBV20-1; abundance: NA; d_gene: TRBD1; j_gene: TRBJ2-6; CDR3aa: CSAPGQGVSRANVLTF; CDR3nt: TGCAGTGCCCCTGGACAGGGGGTTTCTCGGGCCAACGTCCTGACTTTC
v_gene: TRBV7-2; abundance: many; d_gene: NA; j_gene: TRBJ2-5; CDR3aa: CASSLVAKGKETQYF; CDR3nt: TGTGCCAGCAGCTTAGTGGCTAAGGGGAAAGAGACCCAGTACTTC
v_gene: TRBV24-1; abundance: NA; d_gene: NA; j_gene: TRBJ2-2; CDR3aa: CATSEPGVNTGELFF; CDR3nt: TGTGCCACCAGTGAACCGGGCGTGAACACCGGGGAGCTGTTTTTT
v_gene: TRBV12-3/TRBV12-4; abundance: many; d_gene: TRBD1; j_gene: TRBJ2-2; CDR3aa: CASSPDRGANTGELFF; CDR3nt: TGTGCCAGCAGTCCCGACAGGGGAGCGAACACCGGGGAGCTGTTTTTT
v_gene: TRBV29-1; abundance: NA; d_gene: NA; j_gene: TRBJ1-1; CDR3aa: CSVYGVRTEAFF; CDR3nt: TGCAGCGTTTACGGGGTTAGGACTGAAGCTTTCTTT
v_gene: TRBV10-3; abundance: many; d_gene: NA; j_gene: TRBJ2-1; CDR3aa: CAISESGGSGNEQFF; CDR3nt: TGTGCCATCAGTGAGTCCGGAGGTTCCGGAAATGAGCAGTTCTTC
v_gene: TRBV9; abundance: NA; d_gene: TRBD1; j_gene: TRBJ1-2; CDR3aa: CASSVVGRGNGYTF; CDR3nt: TGTGCCAGCAGCGTAGTGGGCAGGGGGAACGGCTACACCTTC
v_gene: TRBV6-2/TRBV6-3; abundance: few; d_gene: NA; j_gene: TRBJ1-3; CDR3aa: CAATEPGNTIYF; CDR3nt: TGTGCCGCAACAGAGCCTGGAAACACCATATATTTT
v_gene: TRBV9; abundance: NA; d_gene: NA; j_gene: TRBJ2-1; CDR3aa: CASSVAMGGSSYNEQFF; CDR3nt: TGTGCCAGCAGCGTAGCTATGGGGGGCAGCTCCTACAATGAGCAGTTCTTC
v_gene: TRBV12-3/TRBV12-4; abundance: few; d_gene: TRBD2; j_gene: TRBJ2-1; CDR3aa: CASSLDGVGASGPNDEQFF; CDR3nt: TGTGCCAGCAGTTTAGACGGTGTCGGGGCTAGCGGACCTAACGATGAGCAGTTCTTC
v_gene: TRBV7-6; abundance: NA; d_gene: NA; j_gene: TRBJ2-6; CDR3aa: CASSNEEVLSTGANVLTF; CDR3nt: TGTGCCAGCAGCAACGAGGAGGTCCTATCTACTGGGGCCAACGTCCTGACTTTC
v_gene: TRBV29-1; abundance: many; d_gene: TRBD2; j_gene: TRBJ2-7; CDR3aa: CSVNLAGRGYEQYF; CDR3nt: TGCAGCGTTAACCTAGCGGGGAGGGGCTACGAGCAGTACTTC
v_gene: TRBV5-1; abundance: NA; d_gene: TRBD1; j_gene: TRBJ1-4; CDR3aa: CASSTSGTANEKLFF; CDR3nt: TGCGCCAGCAGCACCTCCGGGACAGCTAATGAAAAACTGTTTTTT
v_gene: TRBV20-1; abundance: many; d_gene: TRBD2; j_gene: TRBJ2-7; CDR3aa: CSAGGVYEQYF; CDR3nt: TGCAGTGCCGGGGGGGTATACGAGCAGTACTTC
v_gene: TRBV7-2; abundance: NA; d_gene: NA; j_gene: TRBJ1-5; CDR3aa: CASSPQSNQPQHF; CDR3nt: TGTGCCAGCAGCCCCCAAAGCAATCAGCCCCAGCATTTT
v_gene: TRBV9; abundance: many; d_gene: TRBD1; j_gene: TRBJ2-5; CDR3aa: CASSDGTGGMETQYF; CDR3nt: TGTGCCAGCAGCGACGGGACAGGGGGCATGGAGACCCAGTACTTC
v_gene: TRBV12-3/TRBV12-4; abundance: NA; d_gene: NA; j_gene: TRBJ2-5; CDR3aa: CASSLSWQGETQYF; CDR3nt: TGTGCCAGCAGTTTATCGTGGCAGGGGGAGACCCAGTACTTC
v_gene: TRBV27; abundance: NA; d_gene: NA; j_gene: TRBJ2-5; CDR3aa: CASSYRGGAYETQYF; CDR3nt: TGTGCCAGCAGTTATAGAGGGGGGGCCTACGAGACCCAGTACTTC
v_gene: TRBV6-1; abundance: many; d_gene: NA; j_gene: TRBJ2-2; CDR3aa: CASRLVSVNTGELFF; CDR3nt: TGTGCCAGCCGGTTGGTGTCCGTTAACACCGGGGAGCTGTTTTTT
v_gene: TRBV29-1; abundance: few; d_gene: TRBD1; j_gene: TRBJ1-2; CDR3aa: CSVDGTGVSNYGYTF; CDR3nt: TGCAGCGTTGATGGGACAGGGGTATCTAACTATGGCTACACCTTC
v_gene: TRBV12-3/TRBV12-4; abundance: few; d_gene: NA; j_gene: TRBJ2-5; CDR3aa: CASREPGVQETQYF; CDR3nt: TGTGCCAGCAGGGAGCCGGGGGTCCAAGAGACCCAGTACTTC
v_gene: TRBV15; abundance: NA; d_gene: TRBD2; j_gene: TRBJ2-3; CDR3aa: CATSSISGSTDTQYF; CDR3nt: TGTGCCACCAGCAGCATTAGCGGGAGCACAGATACGCAGTATTTT
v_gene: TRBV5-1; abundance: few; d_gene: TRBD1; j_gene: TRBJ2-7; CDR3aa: CASSSQGALYEQYF; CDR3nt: TGCGCCAGCAGCAGTCAGGGGGCTCTCTACGAGCAGTACTTC